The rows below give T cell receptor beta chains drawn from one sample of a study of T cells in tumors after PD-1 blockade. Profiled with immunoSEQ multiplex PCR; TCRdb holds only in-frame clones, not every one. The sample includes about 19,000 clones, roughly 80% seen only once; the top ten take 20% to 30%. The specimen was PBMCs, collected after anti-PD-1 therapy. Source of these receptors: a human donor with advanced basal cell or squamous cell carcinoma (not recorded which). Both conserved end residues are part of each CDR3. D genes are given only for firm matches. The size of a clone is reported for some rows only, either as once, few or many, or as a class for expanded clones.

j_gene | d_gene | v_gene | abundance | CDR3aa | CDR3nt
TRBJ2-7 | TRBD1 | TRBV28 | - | CASTLGQGYEQYF | TGTGCCAGCACCCTGGGACAGGGTTACGAGCAGTACTTC
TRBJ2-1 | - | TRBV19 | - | CASQETYNEQFF | TGTGCATCACAGGAGACGTACAATGAGCAGTTCTTC
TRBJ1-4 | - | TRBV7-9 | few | CASSSIGLYGDATNEKLFF | TGTGCCAGCAGCTCTATAGGACTCTACGGGGACGCAACTAATGAAAAACTGTTTTTT
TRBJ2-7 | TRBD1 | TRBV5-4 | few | CASSADRGEQYF | TGTGCCAGCAGCGCCGACAGGGGCGAGCAGTACTTC
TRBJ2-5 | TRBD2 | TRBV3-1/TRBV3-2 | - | CASSGPWLAGSETQYF | TGTGCCAGCAGCGGGCCTTGGCTAGCGGGTTCAGAGACCCAGTACTTC
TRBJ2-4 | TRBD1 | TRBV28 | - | CASSGHRDRTQNIQYF | TGTGCCAGCAGTGGACATCGGGACAGGACTCAAAACATTCAGTACTTC
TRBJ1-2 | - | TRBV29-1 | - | CSVAHDTGGTF | TGCAGCGTTGCCCATGATACCGGGGGCACCTTC
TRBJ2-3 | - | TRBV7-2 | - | CASSSTRVLLDTQYF | TGTGCCAGCAGCTCGACCCGGGTCCTTTTGGATACGCAGTATTTT
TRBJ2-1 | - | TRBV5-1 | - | CASTFSIGSPTLDEQFF | TGCGCCAGCACTTTTAGTATCGGAAGTCCGACTTTGGATGAGCAGTTCTTC
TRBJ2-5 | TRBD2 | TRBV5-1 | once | CASSQTTSGIEGTQYF | TGCGCCAGCAGCCAGACGACTAGCGGGATTGAAGGGACCCAGTACTTC
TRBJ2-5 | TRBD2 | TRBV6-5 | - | CASGASGRVGETQYF | TGTGCCAGCGGGGCTAGCGGGAGGGTCGGAGAGACCCAGTACTTC
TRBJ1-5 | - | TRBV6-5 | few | CASSYRRLDSNQPQHF | TGTGCCAGCAGTTACAGGAGGTTAGATAGCAATCAGCCCCAGCATTTT
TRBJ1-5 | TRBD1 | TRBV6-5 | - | CASREGQGGQPQHF | TGTGCCAGCAGGGAGGGACAGGGCGGACAGCCCCAGCATTTT
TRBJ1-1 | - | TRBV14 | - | CASSNGGGAEAFF | TGTGCCAGCAGCAATGGGGGGGGCGCTGAAGCTTTCTTT
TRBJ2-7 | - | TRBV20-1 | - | CSARDAYEQYF | TGCAGTGCTAGAGACGCCTACGAGCAGTACTTC
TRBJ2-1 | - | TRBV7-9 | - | CASPGPSTGKSYNEQFF | TGTGCCAGCCCGGGACCTTCCACGGGCAAAAGTTACAATGAGCAGTTCTTC
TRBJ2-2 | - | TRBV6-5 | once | CASRRTDGELFF | TGTGCCAGCAGACGGACAGACGGGGAGCTGTTTTTT
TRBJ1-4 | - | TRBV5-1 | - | CASSQGDRPNEKLFF | TGCGCCAGCAGCCAGGGAGACAGGCCTAATGAAAAACTGTTTTTT
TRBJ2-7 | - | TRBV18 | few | CASSPRDFGPEQYF | TGTGCCAGCTCACCCCGGGACTTTGGGCCCGAGCAGTACTTC
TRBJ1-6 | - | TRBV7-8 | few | CASSLKGGSPLHF | TGTGCCAGCAGCTTAAAGGGTGGCTCACCCCTCCACTTT
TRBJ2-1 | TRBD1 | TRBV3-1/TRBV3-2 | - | CASTPVSGQGWNEQFF | TGTGCCAGCACCCCCGTTTCGGGACAGGGTTGGAATGAGCAGTTCTTC
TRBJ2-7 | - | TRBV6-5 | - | CASSSSGYEQYF | TGTGCCAGCAGTTCCTCAGGGTACGAGCAGTACTTC
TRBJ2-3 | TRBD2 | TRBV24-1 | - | CATSEKLAATDTQYF | TGTGCCACCAGTGAAAAACTAGCGGCCACAGATACGCAGTATTTT
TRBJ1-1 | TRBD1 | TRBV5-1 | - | CASSQGQVNTEAFF | TGCGCCAGCAGCCAAGGACAGGTGAACACTGAAGCTTTCTTT
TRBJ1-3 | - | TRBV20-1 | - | CSASSGLNTIYF | TGCAGTGCTAGTTCAGGGTTAAACACCATATATTTT
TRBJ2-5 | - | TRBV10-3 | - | CASATGRQETQYF | TGTGCCTCCGCGACAGGAAGGCAAGAGACCCAGTACTTC
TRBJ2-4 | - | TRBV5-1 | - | CASSLSGQPAAKNIQYF | TGCGCCAGCAGCTTGTCCGGACAGCCCGCGGCCAAAAACATTCAGTACTTC
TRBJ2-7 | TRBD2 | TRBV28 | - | CASSYGTSVSYEQYF | TGTGCCAGCAGCTACGGGACTAGCGTGTCCTACGAGCAGTACTTC
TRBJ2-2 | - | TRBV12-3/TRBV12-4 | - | CASSLRNTGELFF | TGTGCCAGCAGTTTGAGGAACACCGGGGAGCTGTTTTTT
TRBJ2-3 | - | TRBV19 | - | CASSIEGTDTQYF | TGTGCCAGTAGTATAGAGGGGACCGATACGCAGTATTTT
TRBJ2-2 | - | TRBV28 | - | CASSPENTGELFF | TGTGCCAGCAGTCCGGAGAACACCGGGGAGCTGTTTTTT
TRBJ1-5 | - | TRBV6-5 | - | CASSYSGGTGQPQHF | TGTGCCAGCAGTTACTCTGGGGGAACTGGTCAGCCCCAGCATTTT
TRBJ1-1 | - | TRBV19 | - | CASSQGRARVNTEAFF | TGTGCCAGTAGCCAGGGACGGGCCCGCGTGAACACTGAAGCTTTCTTT
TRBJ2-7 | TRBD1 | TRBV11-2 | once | CASSSVGFLGQGGRNEQYF | TGTGCCAGCAGCTCAGTCGGTTTCCTTGGACAGGGGGGTAGGAACGAGCAGTACTTC
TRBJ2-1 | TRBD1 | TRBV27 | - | CASSWTGDNEQFF | TGTGCCAGCAGCTGGACAGGAGATAATGAGCAGTTCTTC
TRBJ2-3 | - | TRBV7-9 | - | CASSSPPGSPSTDTQYF | TGTGCCAGCAGCTCCCCTCCAGGGTCCCCTAGCACAGATACGCAGTATTTT
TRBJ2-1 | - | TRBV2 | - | CASSEIRPSKAYNEQFF | TGTGCCAGCAGTGAAATTCGTCCTTCCAAAGCCTACAATGAGCAGTTCTTC
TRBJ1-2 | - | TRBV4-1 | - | CASSHFNRDSYYGYTF | TGCGCCAGCAGCCATTTCAACCGGGACTCTTACTATGGCTACACCTTC
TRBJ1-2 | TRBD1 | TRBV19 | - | CASTPGQGFGYGYTF | TGTGCCTCCACACCGGGACAGGGTTTTGGGTATGGCTACACCTTC
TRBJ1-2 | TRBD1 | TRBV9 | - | CASSESQDRVGYGYTF | TGTGCCAGCAGCGAAAGCCAGGACAGGGTTGGCTATGGCTACACCTTC
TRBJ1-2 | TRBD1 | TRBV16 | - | CASSPRGRNGYTF | TGTGCCAGCAGCCCAAGGGGGCGGAATGGCTACACCTTC
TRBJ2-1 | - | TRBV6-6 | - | CASSYRTEYNEQFF | TGTGCCAGCAGTTACCGGACAGAGTACAATGAGCAGTTCTTC
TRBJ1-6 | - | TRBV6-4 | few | CASSDSPENSPLHF | TGTGCCAGCAGTGACTCGCCGGAGAATTCACCCCTCCACTTT
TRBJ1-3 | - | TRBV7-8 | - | CASSAGPNSGNTIYF | TGTGCCAGCAGCGCGGGACCGAACTCTGGAAACACCATATATTTT
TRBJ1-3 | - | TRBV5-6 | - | CASSRSVGSGNTIYF | TGTGCCAGCAGCCGGAGCGTCGGCTCTGGAAACACCATATATTTT
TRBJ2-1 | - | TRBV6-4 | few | CASSPTGEGGNEQFF | TGTGCCAGCAGTCCGACAGGGGAGGGAGGCAATGAGCAGTTCTTC
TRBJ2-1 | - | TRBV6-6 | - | CASSYASFNEQFF | TGTGCCAGCAGTTACGCTAGCTTCAATGAGCAGTTCTTC
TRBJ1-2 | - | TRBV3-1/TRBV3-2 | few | CASSHPGVGYGYTF | TGTGCCAGCAGCCACCCGGGGGTAGGGTATGGCTACACCTTC